The 23 T cell receptor beta chains presented below share a single source sample, sequenced in a study of vaccination effects on CD4 cells after COVID-19. Their antigens are not known. Profiled with immunoSEQ multiplex PCR; TCRdb holds only in-frame clones, not every one. The sample holds roughly 40,000 clones, around 71% seen once. Cultured cells yielded isolated CD4+ T cells after more than nine days. All study participants received two doses of BNT162b2 or mRNA-1273 vaccine. The starting material was CD4+ T cells from PBMCs cultured without peptide, obtained after COVID-19 vaccination. The receptor source for this set is a human donor who received a COVID-19 vaccine.

The rearrangement joins TRBV7-9 to TRBJ2-5; no firm D call. The CDR3 contains 15 residues. Trimming shortened V by 5 bases and J by 4 bases, and 17 bases separated the two germline ends. Germline values: CDR1 SEHNR, CDR2 FQNEAQ (reference sequence). The chain's CDR3 is CASSLLARSGETQYF. CDR3 sequence (DNA): TGTGCCAGCAGCCTACTCGCGAGGTCCGGAGAGACCCAGTACTTC.

The chain has TRBV11-2 and TRBJ1-1; D gene unclear. Between the trimmed V and J ends, which lost 5 bases and 10 bases, there was a span of 20 bases. Germline assignment: CDR1 SGHAT and CDR2 FQNNGV. CDR3 length: 14 amino acids. As DNA, the CDR3 is TGTGCCAGCAGCCAAGATGGGCAATACACGGCAGCTTTCTTT. Its protein product is CASSQDGQYTAAFF. The whole variable domain, remainder taken from reference TRBV11-2 and TRBJ1-1, is EAGVAQSPRYKIIEKRQSVAFWCNPISGHATLYWYQQILGQGPKLLIQFQNNGVVDDSQLPKDRFSAERLKGVDSTLKIQPAKLEDSAVYLCASSQDGQYTAAFFGQGTRLTVV.

With regard to this clone: Distinct nucleotide sequences in the sample also encode this CDR3. V and J are TRBV12-3 or TRBV12-4 and TRBJ1-2, with D possibly matching TRBD1 (5 bases). V gave up 0 bases and J gave up 4 bases, with 6 bases separating them. The CDR3 is made up of 13 amino acids. The chain's CDR3 is CASSLAGPYGYTF. In DNA form, the CDR3 reads TGTGCCAGCAGTTTAGCGGGACCCTATGGCTACACCTTC.

This clone was picked up a small number of times. The chain recombines TRBV29-1 with TRBJ1-1; D not resolved. Germline V gene lookup returns CDR1 SQVTM and CDR2 ANQGSEA. Trimming removed 6 bases at V and 5 bases at J, with 13 bases between. The CDR3 contains 12 residues. CDR3 protein: CSVQVTRTEAFF. The DNA for the CDR3 is TGCAGCGTCCAGGTAACTCGGACTGAAGCTTTCTTT.

The chain recombines TRBV5-1 with TRBJ1-4; 11 bases are shared with TRBD1. The CDR3 has 15 residues. Germline CDR1 SGHRS, CDR2 YFSETQ. V lost 4 bases to trimming and J lost 8 bases; unmatched junction nucleotides: 7. CDR3 nucleotides: TGCGCCAGCAGCCCAGGACAGGGGGCGGAAGAAAAACTGTTTTTT. Its translation is CASSPGQGAEEKLFF.

The chain employs TRBV29-1 and TRBJ2-5; 7 bases fit TRBD2. The V gene end was trimmed by 7 bases and the J gene end by 5 bases; junction bases not matched to a gene: 10. Germline lookup yields CDR1 SQVTM and CDR2 ANQGSEA. The length of the CDR3 is 13 residues. The CDR3 nucleotides read TGCAGCGGTGCCGGGGGAGGGGACGAGACCCAGTACTTC. It codes for CSGAGGGDETQYF.

V usage is TRBV9 and J usage is TRBJ1-1; D is unresolved. The CDR3 contains 14 residues. Germline V CDR1 and CDR2: SGDLS, YYNGEE. The V gene lost 2 bases and the J gene lost 1 base, with 9 bases spanning the gap. The CDR3 sequence is CASSVFPGNTEAFF. Written as DNA, the CDR3 is TGTGCCAGCAGCGTTTTCCCGGGGAACACTGAAGCTTTCTTT.

The genes are TRBV5-1 and TRBJ2-6; D is undetermined. The germline CDR1 and CDR2 sequences are SGHRS and YFSETQ. This CDR3 has 16 amino acids. Trimming took off 0 bases at V and 2 bases at J, with 9 bases between the two ends. CDR3 region: CASSLEVGTGANVLTF. In DNA form, the CDR3 reads TGCGCCAGCAGCTTGGAAGTGGGTACTGGGGCCAACGTCCTGACTTTC.

The V gene is TRBV5-5, the J gene TRBJ2-1; D gene unclear. This CDR3 contains 15 residues. Germline V gene data show CDR1 as SGHKS and CDR2 as YYEKEE (reference sequence). V lost 2 bases to trimming and J lost 5 bases, with 14 bases between them. The CDR3 reads CASSFIRLVNNEQFF. The CDR3 DNA reads as TGTGCCAGCAGCTTCATTAGGCTGGTGAACAATGAGCAGTTCTTC.

The gene calls are TRBV7-2 and TRBJ2-1, with 8 nucleotides matching TRBD2. In germline, CDR1 is SGHTA, CDR2 FQGNSA. J gave up 10 bases and V 7 bases, and 12 bases lay outside the gene matches. This CDR3 is 14 amino acids long. The CDR3 region has the DNA TGTGCCAGCAAACGGGACATTCGGGAGGGGGAGCAGTTCTTC. It specifies CASKRDIREGEQFF.

This clone has a single count. The rearrangement joins TRBV7-7 to TRBJ2-3, with 10 nucleotides matching TRBD1. The CDR3 is 15 residues long. Germline-derived CDR1 and CDR2 are SSHAT and FNYEAQ (reference sequence). V dropped 6 bases and J dropped 5; count of bases not matched to a gene: 8. DNA of the CDR3: TGTGCCAGCAGTTCGACAGGGGGCGGTATAGATACGCAGTATTTT. Translating it yields CASSSTGGGIDTQYF.

This clone was counted a few times. J is TRBJ1-2 and V is TRBV7-9, with D tentatively TRBD1 (5 bases). This CDR3 is 16 amino acids long. The V and J ends lost 2 bases and 6 bases respectively, with 19 bases between them. Germline CDR1 reads SEHNR; CDR2 reads FQNEAQ (reference sequence). For the CDR3, the DNA is TGTGCCAGCAGCTTAATGTCCGGGCAGGGTGCAAATGGCTACACCTTC. This encodes CASSLMSGQGANGYTF.

V is TRBV6-5 and J is TRBJ2-4; D assignment may be TRBD1 or TRBD2 (5 bases each). V was cut by 0 bases and J by 8 bases, with 14 bases left in between. Germline V gene lookup returns CDR1 MNHEY and CDR2 SVGAGI. This CDR3 has 15 residues. The CDR3 sequence: CASSYSSPGTDIQYF. In nucleotides, the CDR3 is TGTGCCAGCAGTTACTCGAGTCCGGGGACGGACATTCAGTACTTC.

This CDR3 is CASSQDPSGSSYEQYF. The CDR3 nucleotides are TGCGCCAGCAGCCAAGATCCTAGCGGTAGCTCCTACGAGCAGTACTTC. The chain employs TRBV4-1 and TRBJ2-7; 7 nucleotides align to TRBD2. There are 16 residues in the CDR3. Trimming removed 0 bases from V and 0 bases from J; junction bases left unmatched: 5. Germline CDR1 MGHRA, CDR2 YSYEKL.

The chain couples TRBV5-1 to TRBJ2-7; TRBD1 matches 9 bases. Germline assignment: CDR1 SGHRS and CDR2 YFSETQ. Trimming cost V 4 bases and J 4 bases; bases outside gene matches: 6. This CDR3 is 14 amino acids long. The CDR3 DNA sequence: TGCGCCAGCAGCGTGGGACAGGGAGGATACGAGCAGTACTTC. This encodes CASSVGQGGYEQYF. The variable domain in full, with the rest retrieved from reference TRBV5-1 and TRBJ2-7, is KAGVTQTPRYLIKTRGQQVTLSCSPISGHRSVSWYQQTPGQGLQFLFEYFSETQRNKGNFPGRFSGRQFSNSRSEMNVSTLELGDSALYLCASSVGQGGYEQYFGPGTRLTVT.

This clone has just one count. This chain joins TRBV30 and TRBJ2-7, with D possibly being TRBD1 (5 bases). V was pared by 0 bases and J by 7 bases, with 13 bases between. Germline CDR1 reads GTSNPN; CDR2 reads SVGIG (reference sequence). CDR3 length equals 13 residues. CDR3 in DNA: TGTGCCTGGAGTGTCGACAGTTGGCGGGAGCAGTACTTC. As protein: CAWSVDSWREQYF.

A few counts support this clone. The genes are TRBV7-9 and TRBJ1-1; 7 nucleotides agree with TRBD1. With V trimmed by 7 bases and J by 2 bases, 13 bases remained unmatched. CDR1 SEHNR and CDR2 FQNEAQ come from the germline V gene (reference sequence). The CDR3 runs to 16 residues. DNA for the CDR3: TGTGCCAGCAAGAGACAGGGCGAGGGTGGAAACACTGAAGCTTTCTTT. Its translation is CASKRQGEGGNTEAFF.

This sequence joins TRBV24-1 and TRBJ2-1, with TRBD1 as a possible D gene (6 bases). The CDR3 has 16 amino acids. Germline-derived CDR1 and CDR2 are KGHDR and SFDVKD. The ends were cut back, 4 bases at V and 3 bases at J, with 15 bases in the middle. The CDR3 DNA reads as TGTGCCACCAGTGACCGTACAGGGAGCCACTACAATGAGCAGTTCTTC. Amino acid sequence: CATSDRTGSHYNEQFF.

This sequence joins TRBV3-1 (or the pseudogene TRBV3-2) and TRBJ2-5; 9 positions match TRBD2. Losses at the gene ends were 2 bases for V and 6 bases for J; bases not matched to a gene: 7. This CDR3 has 15 amino acids. Looked up from germline, CDR1 is LGHDT and CDR2 is YNNKEL (reference sequence). This CDR3 reads CASSQPLAGAQTQYF. The CDR3 DNA sequence: TGTGCCAGCAGCCAACCCTTAGCGGGGGCTCAGACCCAGTACTTC.

This clone was seen just once. V and J are TRBV5-1 and TRBJ2-1, with D uncertain. This CDR3 region has 14 residues. The V end was cut by 7 bases, the J end by 0 bases, with 11 bases between. The germline CDR1 and CDR2 sequences are SGHRS and YFSETQ. The chain's CDR3 is CASSPSNSYNEQFF. CDR3 bases: TGCGCCAGCTCACCTTCTAACTCCTACAATGAGCAGTTCTTC.

This chain links TRBV9 with TRBJ1-2; 8 nucleotides line up with TRBD1. CDR3 length: 16 amino acids. J lost 0 bases, V lost 6 bases, and 10 bases had no gene match. The V gene's germline CDR1 is SGDLS and CDR2 YYNGEE. CDR3 sequence: CASNQGAVRTNYGYTF. The CDR3 region has the DNA TGTGCCAGCAACCAGGGGGCAGTGCGAACTAACTATGGCTACACCTTC.

This clone was recorded a few times. The J gene is TRBJ1-6, the V gene TRBV9; TRBD1 matches 7 bases. Germline trimming cut 4 bases from V and 13 bases from J; bases unmatched to any gene: 14. The V gene's germline CDR1 is SGDLS and CDR2 YYNGEE. This CDR3 has 15 amino acids. The DNA for the CDR3 is TGTGCCAGCAGCCCATCCGGGACAGAATACACGCCCCTCCACTTT. It encodes CASSPSGTEYTPLHF.

The chain joins TRBV11-3 to TRBJ2-1, with 7 bases lining up with TRBD2. CDR1 is SGHNT, CDR2 YENEEA, per germline. J lost 9 bases, V lost 0 bases, and 14 bases had no gene match. There are 17 residues in the CDR3. The DNA of the CDR3 is TGTGCCAGCAGCTTAGATCAGGGCGGGAGCTTCCCCGGTGAGCAGTTCTTC. Translation gives CASSLDQGGSFPGEQFF.